The entry below gives a single TCR beta chain sequence along with its context. The antigen is undetermined. V shed 2 bases and J shed 2 bases, with 13 bases lying between them. The CDR3 runs 15 residues. CDR1 is MNHNS and CDR2 is SASEGT in the germline V gene. These data come from a study of cytomegalovirus exposure and HLA in healthy donors. PCR primers comprised 60 Vbeta and 13 Jbeta primers. Methods used by the authors: Later reanalysis found 80 million or so unique TCR beta chains, some 10 million of them shared. TCRdb keeps only in-frame clones here, not all; method: immunoSEQ multiplex PCR. That table gives V, J and clone size, and the DNA gave D and trimming. Recorded for this sample: just under 60,000 clones. Whole-study findings and limits: Across all donors, roughly uniform sequencing depth was an assumption of the presence/absence analyses. After further analysis at a later stage, 16,951 TCR beta sequences were associated with HLA alleles at 0.05 false discovery rate. Most TCR beta V segments were productive about 87% or about 30% of the time in an earlier analysis.

This rearrangement joins TRBV6-1 to TRBJ2-7, with a possible D match to TRBD2 (5 bases). The sample was PBMCs. This TCR was recovered from a male donor in good health and CMV-seronegative. The chain's CDR3 is CASSERGGSPYEQYF. CDR3 nucleotides: TGTGCCAGCAGTGAAAGAGGAGGTTCCCCCTACGAGCAGTACTTC.